A selection of T cell receptor beta chains follows, all from one sample in a study of T cell changes during pregnancy in multiple sclerosis. Clones were sequenced by immunoSEQ multiplex PCR, and TCRdb holds only the in-frame ones, with some missing. The table has some 100,000 clones, roughly 90% seen once; the top ten hold about 1.9%. The source material was peripheral blood, sampled after pregnancy. The receptors were gathered from a female donor with multiple sclerosis, enrolled in a pregnancy study. Each CDR3 is given with its conserved first and last residue. Each record gives: clone size, D gene, CDR3 length, V gene, J gene, CDR3 DNA, CDR3 protein. A D gene is named only where the DNA matches it firmly. Clone sizes are given selectively: once, few, many, or a class where the clone is expanded.

once	.	13	TRBV5-1	TRBJ2-1	TGCGCCAGCAGTTTGTCAGGGTTTTCGAAGCAGTTCTTC	CASSLSGFSKQFF
.	.	11	TRBV5-1	TRBJ2-1	TGCGCCAGCAGCCGGACTGAAGAGCAGTTCTTC	CASSRTEEQFF
.	TRBD2	13	TRBV14	TRBJ2-1	TGTGCCAGCTCCGGGACTAGTAATAATGAGCAGTTCTTC	CASSGTSNNEQFF
.	.	12	TRBV18	TRBJ2-7	TGTGCCAGCTCACCAAGGGGCTACGAGCAGTACTTC	CASSPRGYEQYF
.	TRBD1	17	TRBV6-1	TRBJ1-5	TGTGCCAGCAGTGAAGAGGTGGAGGGGGCAATAGGTCAGCCCCAGCATTTT	CASSEEVEGAIGQPQHF
.	TRBD2	14	TRBV2	TRBJ2-1	TGTGCCGGGGTTGGGACTAGCGGGAAAGGCGAGCAGTTCTTC	CAGVGTSGKGEQFF
.	TRBD1	13	TRBV30	TRBJ2-7	TGTGCCTGGACCTCCCCGGGACAGTTCGAGCAGTACTTC	CAWTSPGQFEQYF
.	TRBD1	15	TRBV15	TRBJ1-5	TGTGCCACCAGCCAGTTGCGGACAGGGGATCAGCCCCAGCATTTT	CATSQLRTGDQPQHF
.	TRBD1	15	TRBV28	TRBJ1-3	TGTGCCAGCACTCACCCGGGACAGGGGGCGAACACCATATATTTT	CASTHPGQGANTIYF
.	.	14	TRBV30	TRBJ2-7	TGTGCCTGGAGTGTTTGGACTTCGGGCTACGAGCAGTACTTC	CAWSVWTSGYEQYF
.	TRBD1	16	TRBV2	TRBJ2-2	TGTGCCAGCAACCAACAGGGGCCCCGTAACACCGGGGAGCTGTTTTTT	CASNQQGPRNTGELFF
.	TRBD2	14	TRBV7-9	TRBJ2-7	TGTGCCAGCAGCTTACTAGCGGAGGGCTACGAGCAGTACTTC	CASSLLAEGYEQYF
.	.	11	TRBV20-1	TRBJ1-1	TGCAGTGCTAAGGGAGGGGTAGAAGCTTTCTTT	CSAKGGVEAFF
.	TRBD1	12	TRBV5-6	TRBJ1-2	TGTGCCAGCAGCCCGACAGGGCATGGCTACACCTTC	CASSPTGHGYTF
few	.	12	TRBV7-9	TRBJ1-2	TGTGCCAGCAGCCCTACAGGGTATGGCTACACCTTC	CASSPTGYGYTF
.	.	15	TRBV15	TRBJ2-3	TGTGCCACCAGCAGAGTGGGAACTAGGGCAGATACGCAGTATTTT	CATSRVGTRADTQYF
.	.	15	TRBV7-8	TRBJ1-2	TGTGCCAGCAGCTCTCTTACTACAGGGAACTATGGCTACACCTTC	CASSSLTTGNYGYTF